The rows below give T cell receptor beta chains drawn from one sample of a study of shared clonotypes between healthy human individuals. Clones were sequenced by immunoSEQ multiplex PCR, and TCRdb holds only the in-frame ones, with some missing. The table records some 2,000,000 clones, nearly 97% of them present only once. Sequenced material: naive CD4+ T cells sorted from blood. The receptors were sampled from a man between 18 and 35 years old in good health. Each CDR3 is given with its conserved first and last residue. Each record gives: CDR3 length, J gene, V gene, CDR3 protein.

cdr3_length: 13; j_call: TRBJ2-7; v_call: TRBV6-1; cdr3_aa: CASSRTQTYEQYF
cdr3_length: 15; j_call: TRBJ1-5; v_call: TRBV4-1; cdr3_aa: CASSPALLSNQPQHF
cdr3_length: 16; j_call: TRBJ1-1; v_call: TRBV18; cdr3_aa: CASHKSGKAANTEAFF
cdr3_length: 11; j_call: TRBJ2-7; v_call: TRBV10-3; cdr3_aa: CAVGLSYEQYF
cdr3_length: 15; j_call: TRBJ2-1; v_call: TRBV7-9; cdr3_aa: CASHRTGRSYNEQFF
cdr3_length: 18; j_call: TRBJ2-2; v_call: TRBV30; cdr3_aa: CAWSVLRPGNANTGELFF
cdr3_length: 12; j_call: TRBJ1-2; v_call: TRBV19; cdr3_aa: CASGDRGYGYTF
cdr3_length: 16; j_call: TRBJ2-7; v_call: TRBV11-2; cdr3_aa: CASSLASGTFSYEQYF
cdr3_length: 17; j_call: TRBJ1-1; v_call: TRBV4-1; cdr3_aa: CASSPQSGGRGNTEAFF
cdr3_length: 14; j_call: TRBJ1-6; v_call: TRBV2; cdr3_aa: CASLGPPGGSPLHF
cdr3_length: 15; j_call: TRBJ1-3; v_call: TRBV5-6; cdr3_aa: CASSLDRGYGNTIYF
cdr3_length: 11; j_call: TRBJ2-5; v_call: TRBV20-1; cdr3_aa: CSGQGQETQYF
cdr3_length: 13; j_call: TRBJ1-2; v_call: TRBV18; cdr3_aa: CASSPDGVAGYTF
cdr3_length: 15; j_call: TRBJ1-6; v_call: TRBV5-4; cdr3_aa: CASSLAGTGASPLHF
cdr3_length: 16; j_call: TRBJ2-7; v_call: TRBV28; cdr3_aa: CASSSQNRDRPYEQYF
cdr3_length: 16; j_call: TRBJ2-6; v_call: TRBV19; cdr3_aa: CASRASGSSGANVLTF
cdr3_length: 13; j_call: TRBJ2-7; v_call: TRBV18; cdr3_aa: CASSLKGLHEQYF
cdr3_length: 14; j_call: TRBJ1-5; v_call: TRBV7-2; cdr3_aa: CASSYRAGNQPQHF
cdr3_length: 12; j_call: TRBJ1-4; v_call: TRBV12-5; cdr3_aa: CASGSGNEKLFF
cdr3_length: 15; j_call: TRBJ1-4; v_call: TRBV6-1; cdr3_aa: CASSGGGLGKEKLFF
cdr3_length: 15; j_call: TRBJ2-7; v_call: TRBV5-5; cdr3_aa: CASSLNPIWTTEQYF
cdr3_length: 11; j_call: TRBJ1-2; v_call: TRBV29-1; cdr3_aa: CSVDTNYGYTF
cdr3_length: 14; j_call: TRBJ2-5; v_call: TRBV6-1; cdr3_aa: CASSGAGSWQTQYF
cdr3_length: 15; j_call: TRBJ1-1; v_call: TRBV28; cdr3_aa: CASSFWGAWDTEAFF
cdr3_length: 14; j_call: TRBJ1-4; v_call: TRBV5-6; cdr3_aa: CASSPTGGDEKLFF
cdr3_length: 15; j_call: TRBJ1-1; v_call: TRBV5-4; cdr3_aa: CASSLVGVLNTEAFF
cdr3_length: 15; j_call: TRBJ2-7; v_call: TRBV4-1; cdr3_aa: CASSQETSTSYEQYF
cdr3_length: 15; j_call: TRBJ1-2; v_call: TRBV15; cdr3_aa: CATSRESVGGRGYTF
cdr3_length: 14; j_call: TRBJ1-1; v_call: TRBV5-6; cdr3_aa: CASTLIGMNTEAFF
cdr3_length: 14; j_call: TRBJ2-7; v_call: TRBV7-8; cdr3_aa: CASSFAGGQDEQYF
cdr3_length: 15; j_call: TRBJ2-7; v_call: TRBV4-2; cdr3_aa: CASSHLPGQDYEQYF
cdr3_length: 14; j_call: TRBJ2-7; v_call: TRBV6-5; cdr3_aa: CASRSLAISYEQYF
cdr3_length: 14; j_call: TRBJ1-1; v_call: TRBV30; cdr3_aa: CAWSHSTGNTEAFF
cdr3_length: 14; j_call: TRBJ1-5; v_call: TRBV7-2; cdr3_aa: CASSLEAGNQPQHF
cdr3_length: 15; j_call: TRBJ1-2; v_call: TRBV5-1; cdr3_aa: CASSLMNSIGDGYTF
cdr3_length: 14; j_call: TRBJ1-5; v_call: TRBV7-8; cdr3_aa: CASSPGLLNQPQHF
cdr3_length: 14; j_call: TRBJ1-5; v_call: TRBV30; cdr3_aa: CAWSNTQGNQPQHF
cdr3_length: 17; j_call: TRBJ2-3; v_call: TRBV18; cdr3_aa: CASSLQTRTATTDTQYF
cdr3_length: 15; j_call: TRBJ2-3; v_call: TRBV7-2; cdr3_aa: CASSHSSGVTDTQYF
cdr3_length: 19; j_call: TRBJ2-1; v_call: TRBV14; cdr3_aa: CASSQASRGNGLRRDEQFF
cdr3_length: 16; j_call: TRBJ1-5; v_call: TRBV28; cdr3_aa: CASQSSRGYSNQPQHF
cdr3_length: 16; j_call: TRBJ2-2; v_call: TRBV2; cdr3_aa: CASSVISGFNTGELFF
cdr3_length: 15; j_call: TRBJ1-4; v_call: TRBV7-9; cdr3_aa: CASSFGQTTNEKLFF
cdr3_length: 15; j_call: TRBJ1-2; v_call: TRBV19; cdr3_aa: CASSTQLTENYGYTF
cdr3_length: 16; j_call: TRBJ2-3; v_call: TRBV11-2; cdr3_aa: CASSLRDRQVGDTQYF
cdr3_length: 13; j_call: TRBJ1-3; v_call: TRBV10-1; cdr3_aa: CASSESSGNTIYF